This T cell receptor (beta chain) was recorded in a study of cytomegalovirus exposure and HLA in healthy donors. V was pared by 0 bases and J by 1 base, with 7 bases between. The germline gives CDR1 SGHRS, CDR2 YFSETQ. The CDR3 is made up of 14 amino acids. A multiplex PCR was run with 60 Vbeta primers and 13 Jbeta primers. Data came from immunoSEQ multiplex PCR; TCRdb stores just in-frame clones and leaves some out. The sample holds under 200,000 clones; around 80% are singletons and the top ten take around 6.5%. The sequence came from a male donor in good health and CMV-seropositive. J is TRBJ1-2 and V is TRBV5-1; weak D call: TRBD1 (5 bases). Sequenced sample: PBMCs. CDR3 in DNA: TGCGCCAGCAGCTTGGCCGGGGGTAACTATGGCTACACCTTC. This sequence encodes CASSLAGGNYGYTF.